This passage covers 8 T cell receptor beta chains from one sample sequenced in a study of response to subunit inactivated influenza vaccine. Each CDR3 protein gets one entry after TCRdb re-called the RT-PCR reads with MiXCR. The sample includes under 500,000 distinct CDR3 sequences, about 10% of them seen just once. The sequencing here drew on PBMCs from blood, taken roughly 6 weeks after vaccination. The source is a man over 45 who received an inactivated influenza vaccine.

For the CDR3, the DNA is TGTGCCACCAGCAGATGGGGGACTAGCGGGGGAAATGAGCAGTTCTTC. Its protein product is CATSRWGTSGGNEQFF. The chain uses TRBV15 and TRBJ2-1, with 14 bases lining up with TRBD2. The CDR3 sequence is 16 residues long. V lost 2 bases to trimming and J lost 7 bases; unmatched junction nucleotides: 4. CDR1 is LNHNV and CDR2 is YYDKDF in the germline V gene (reference sequence).

This clonotype showed up just a few times. For the CDR3, the DNA is TGTGCCAGCAATGGACAGGGGAACGAGCAGTACTTC. Its translation is CASNGQGNEQYF. The chain carries TRBV2 and TRBJ2-7; 9 bases agree with TRBD1. Germline V gene sequence: CDR1 SNHLY, CDR2 FYNNEI. This CDR3 has 12 residues. The V segment lost 7 bases and the J segment 5 bases; nucleotides outside the gene matches: 3.

The chain has TRBV28 and TRBJ1-5; the match to TRBD1 covers 8 bases. V was pared by 7 bases and J by 3 bases, with 11 bases of the junction left unmatched. This CDR3 spans 16 amino acids. Germline V lookup: CDR1 MDHEN, CDR2 SYDVKM. The CDR3 here is CASINIGRGHNQPQHF. CDR3 DNA sequence: TGTGCCAGCATAAATATAGGCAGGGGGCACAATCAGCCCCAGCATTTT.

In this sample, this clonotype turned up a few times. The V and J genes are TRBV6-5 and TRBJ2-1, with 9 bases fitting TRBD2. The J segment lost 6 bases and the V segment lost 1 base, leaving 4 bases of the junction unmatched. Germline V gene sequence: CDR1 MNHEY, CDR2 SVGAGI. This CDR3 region has 15 residues. Here the CDR3 DNA reads TGTGCCAGCAGTTACTTAGCGGGAGAGTTCAATGAGCAGTTCTTC. This translates into CASSYLAGEFNEQFF.

In this sample, this clonotype turned up a few times. The CDR3 loop is CASSYPPAGANTGELFF. DNA for the CDR3: TGTGCCAGCAGTTACCCCCCGGCAGGCGCGAACACCGGGGAGCTGTTTTTT. V usage is TRBV6-7 and J usage is TRBJ2-2; D gene unclear. TRBV6-7 is an ORF, with its function uncertain. V was pared by 2 bases and J by 0 bases, with 13 bases between. CDR3 length: 17 amino acids.

The chain joins TRBV28 to TRBJ2-7, with 7 bases matching TRBD1. The CDR3 runs 14 residues. The germline V gene encodes CDR1 MDHEN and CDR2 SYDVKM. V was clipped by 5 bases and J by 5 bases; unmatched bases: 9. The CDR3: CASSRPGQLDEQYF. The CDR3 DNA sequence: TGTGCCAGCAGTCGACCGGGACAGCTTGACGAGCAGTACTTC.

This clonotype was observed a few times. The chain links TRBV20-1 to TRBJ2-1; D unclear. Trimming removed 0 bases from V and 4 bases from J, with 7 bases in between. This CDR3 is built from 13 residues. The germline CDR1 and CDR2 sequences are DFQATT and SNEGSKA (reference sequence). CDR3 DNA: TGCAGTGCTAGAGATCCCCCTTACAATGAGCAGTTCTTC. It codes for CSARDPPYNEQFF.

J is TRBJ1-5 and V is TRBV5-1; 8 bases agree with TRBD1. This CDR3 spans 15 amino acids. The germline V gene has CDR1 SGHRS and CDR2 YFSETQ. J lost 5 bases, V lost 2 bases, and 6 bases had no gene match. The CDR3 nucleotides read TGCGCCAGCAGCTTTGGACAGGGTTTAGATCAGCCCCAGCATTTT. Amino acid sequence: CASSFGQGLDQPQHF.